This record concerns one T cell receptor beta chain sequence. These data originate in a study of blood T cell repertoires in COVID-19. The overall study: Samples came from the United States, Italy and Spain, spanning acute and convalescent COVID-19. PBMCs, B-cell-depleted T cells, or T cells provided the cDNA or gDNA that made up the material.

In the authors' workflow: Nucleated cell number was recorded as an estimate derived from reference gene primer amplification. Here immunoSEQ multiplex PCR was the method, and the copy in TCRdb shows in-frame clones only, minus some. Clonal size and the V and J genes are those of that table, whereas D and trimming came from the DNA. Among 260,000 or so clones, approximately 88% were seen once, and the ten largest hold over 0.55%. CDR1 SGDLS and CDR2 YYNGEE come from the germline V gene. Trimming took 3 bases from V and 4 from J, leaving 10 bases between them. CDR3 size: 13 residues. Sequenced input: peripheral blood. The TCR comes from a human donor in a cohort sampled during active COVID-19. This sequence joins TRBV9 and TRBJ1-2, with D possibly TRBD1 on 5 matching bases. CDR3 sequence reads: CASSATEFYGYTF. CDR3 sequence (DNA): TGTGCCAGCAGCGCGACAGAATTCTATGGCTACACCTTC. Full variable domain (missing parts from reference TRBV9 and TRBJ1-2): DSGVTQTPKHLITATGQRVTLRCSPRSGDLSVYWYQQSLDQGLQFLIQYYNGEERAKGNILERFSAQQFPDLHSELNLSSLELGDSALYFCASSATEFYGYTFGSGTRLTVV.